Included here is one TCR beta chain sequence, with context. The CDR3 is 15 amino acids. CDR1 and CDR2 (germline): SGHTA, FQGNSA. The ends were cut back, 5 bases at V and 0 bases at J, with 11 bases in the middle. This sample stems from a study of technical replicates of blood from several donors. Measured with immunoSEQ multiplex PCR; TCRdb has only the in-frame clones, and not every one. The sample includes about 100,000 clones, 85% to 95% of them seen just once. The sequenced material came from T cells isolated from PBMCs. The origin of this receptor is a human donor in good health. This chain connects TRBV7-2 to TRBJ2-1, with D perhaps matching TRBD2 (5 bases). The CDR3 DNA reads TGTGCCAGCAGCGCGGACTGGGGCTCCTACAATGAGCAGTTCTTC. This translates into CASSADWGSYNEQFF.